This TCR beta chain was obtained from a study of blood T cell repertoires in COVID-19. The wider study: The origin of the acute and convalescent COVID-19 samples was the United States, Italy and Spain. Sample material is recorded as cDNA or gDNA derived from T cells, B-cell-depleted T cells, or PBMCs.

This clone was found a few times. Authors' methods: Amplifying reference gene primers gave estimates of nucleated cell counts. The protocol was immunoSEQ multiplex PCR, while the TCRdb copy is restricted to in-frame clones and leaves out a portion. That table furnishes V, J and clone size, whereas the DNA furnished D and trimming. Of roughly 200,000 clones listed, roughly 80% were seen once; the top ten hold around 4%. This CDR3 is built from 15 residues. Germline V gene data show CDR1 as GTSNPN and CDR2 as SVGIG (reference sequence). V lost 2 bases to trimming and J lost 4 bases; unmatched junction nucleotides: 7.

Sequences were obtained from peripheral blood. V and J are TRBV30 and TRBJ1-2; 10 bases agree with TRBD1. This sequence originates from a man between 50 and 59 years old with active or convalescent COVID-19. The CDR3 sequence: CAWSPRTGGGYGYTF. The CDR3 nucleotides are TGTGCCTGGAGTCCACGGACAGGGGGAGGCTATGGCTACACCTTC.